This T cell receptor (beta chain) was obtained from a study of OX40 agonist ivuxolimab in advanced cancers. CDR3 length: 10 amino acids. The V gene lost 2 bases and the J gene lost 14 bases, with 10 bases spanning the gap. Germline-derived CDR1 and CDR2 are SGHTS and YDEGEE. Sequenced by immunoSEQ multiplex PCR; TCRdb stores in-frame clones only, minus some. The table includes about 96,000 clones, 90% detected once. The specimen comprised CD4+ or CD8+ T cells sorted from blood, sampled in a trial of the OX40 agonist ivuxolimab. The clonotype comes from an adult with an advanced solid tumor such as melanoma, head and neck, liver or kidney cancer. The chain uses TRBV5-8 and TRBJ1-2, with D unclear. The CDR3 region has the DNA TGTGCCAGCAGCTTCTCCCTCGTGACCTTC. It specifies CASSFSLVTF.